This T cell receptor beta chain was observed in a study of cytomegalovirus exposure and HLA in healthy donors (dated by TCRdb to between 2016 and 2019). Describing the broader study: According to an earlier analysis of several hundred of the donors, about 170 million T cells yielded 95 million to 140 million unique TCR beta sequences and approximately 280 Gb of sequence data. An early release covering roughly 640 HLA-typed donors comprised around 300 gigabases of sequencing data and around 80 million unique TCR sequences. The genetic ancestry cluster associated with self-reported Caucasian donors included 81% of the 398 genotyped donors. The study was designed to test whether signatures of past pathogen exposure could be identified by cataloging public T cell receptors. The study used immunosequencing to profile the T cell repertoires of some 600 subjects and linked those repertoires to cytomegalovirus serostatus. Besides the first cohort of around 700 subjects, a separate validation cohort made up of about 120 different subjects was used. The study combined high-throughput TCR immunosequencing, statistical association of individual TCRs with disease status, and machine learning to predict cytomegalovirus infection status. A later analysis re-examined previously published TCR beta repertoires from 500 to 700 donors and added high-resolution HLA genotyping to investigate patterns of TCR occurrence. Rather than drawing on any new phenotypic data, the later analysis identified candidate immune exposures from TCR beta sequences and the way those sequences occurred across donors. An earlier analysis of around 580 of the donors used high-throughput TCR beta sequencing to judge whether each TCR beta V gene segment behaved as functional or pseudogenic. Donor age, sex, ethnicity and CMV serostatus were collected together with the repertoire data. In a later genetic analysis, genome-wide SNP genotypes for about three fifths of the roughly 670 donors were used, and that subset was treated as a discovery cohort. All discovery cohort repertoires had been generated on a single sequencing platform. Class I and class II HLA loci were covered by the typing at four-digit resolution. The number of typed donors differed by locus: roughly 629-640 for A, B, C, DRB1 and DQB1; 500 to 550 for DQA1; some 610 for DPA1; and some 470 for DPB1. Five DR-DQ haplotypes were handled as single units for association and clustering, since linkage in the cohort was strong. Among a few hundred genotyped donors of the cohort, an average of approximately 230,000 unique TCR beta nucleotide sequences were sequenced per donor, around 18% of them non-productive. The research as a whole found: In vitro tests confirmed that three of the cytomegalovirus-associated TCR beta chains recognize cytomegalovirus antigens. At a false discovery rate of 0.05, a later analysis linked about 17,000 TCR beta sequences to specific HLA alleles. Because counts were too low, 15 to 20 rarely observed V segments, including chromosome 9 orphons, were left out of the earlier analysis of 587 of the donors. A later analysis reported that several top co-occurrence clusters appeared linked to parvovirus B19, influenza, CMV and Epstein-Barr virus. A further reported finding was that TCR beta sequences accurately predicted the HLA-A and HLA-B alleles for most subjects in the first cohort. In a later analysis, most CMV-associated TCR beta chains were found to appear HLA-restricted, with HLA associations seemingly driven largely by CMV exposure. In this cohort, only TCR beta chains were sequenced, and detectable features were limited by the absence of alpha or paired-chain data. The authors suggested that the approach could potentially be extended to other disease states and immunological phenotypes. The classifier was reported to diagnose cytomegalovirus status with high specificity and sensitivity in both the original and validation cohorts. While some public TCRs were present in many individuals, most TCR sequences turned up only very rarely across donors. Broadly in line with IMGT annotations, most TCR beta V segments showed up in productive rearrangements about 87% or about 30% of the time in an earlier analysis of around 600 of the donors. The study listed around 160 TCR beta chains as associated with cytomegalovirus. Because HLA typing was unavailable for some donors at each locus, only the typed subset was used in association tests. The only immune exposure information available for the cohort was CMV serostatus. The sequencing pipeline was judged likely to have produced a cluster of highly shared sequence variants as a technical artifact. In a later analysis, HLA-associated TCR beta chains were found to be more clonally expanded and to have lower generation probabilities than equally common non-associated chains. When HLA alleles, especially DR and DQ, strongly co-occurred, attributing TCR associations to individual alleles was difficult. A later analysis found that TCR association rates varied across HLA loci, with DRB1 alleles showing the most associated TCRs and HLA-C alleles the fewest. According to a later genetic analysis, donors in an Asian-associated ancestry cluster had fewer N-insertions in productive TCRs than the roughly 700-donor mean. Correlated functional status among segregating V segments might reflect linkage disequilibrium, but an unknown experimental factor could not be ruled out. In a later genetic analysis, a missense DCLRE1C variant was associated with V-gene and J-gene trimming of TCR beta chains, and the association was replicated in an independent cohort. The presence/absence analyses assumed that sequencing depth was roughly uniform across donors, and that assumption may not be true.

The cohort was made up of approximately 670 healthy bone marrow donors. Cohort members were all nominally healthy when sampled, although unrecorded immune exposures were likely present. CMV serostatus was positive for roughly 290 and negative for about 50% of the roughly 700 cohort members, and was not recorded for this donor. Each donor provided a peripheral blood sample, and peripheral blood mononuclear cells were used for TCR beta sequencing. The Qiagen DNeasy Blood Extraction Kit was used to extract genomic DNA from the blood cell samples. Libraries were constructed by the immunoSEQ multiplex PCR assay. For the multiplex PCR, a mixture combining 60 forward primers for TCR Vbeta segments and 13 reverse primers for TCR Jbeta segments was used. Amplification of the CDR3 region of rearranged TCR beta genes was performed with a multiplex PCR assay on genomic DNA. The Illumina HiSeq System was used to sequence the amplified TCR beta libraries as 87-base-pair reads. As for how the authors treated the data: A later analysis tallied 70 million to 100 million unique TCR beta chains across the 666 repertoires, and approximately 9.9 million of those chains were shared by two or more donors. Raw reads were error-corrected and collapsed into unique sequences by a nearest-neighbor algorithm in which closely related sequences were merged to remove PCR and sequencing errors. Alignment of CDR3 sequences to IMGT reference sequences was used to assign V, D and J gene segments. For a sequence to be retained, a match of at least six nucleotides was required to both a V gene segment and a J gene segment. A rearrangement counted as productive if the CDR3 had no stop codons and remained in frame with V and J, and every other rearrangement counted as non-productive. Following IMGT convention, CDR3 was defined as the stretch from the second conserved V-encoded cysteine to the conserved J-encoded phenylalanine. The earlier analysis of 500 to 650 of the donors excluded any sequence lacking an unambiguous match to a single V gene segment. In an earlier analysis of 587 of the donors, V segments were called functional above 56.7% productive rearrangements and were called segregating when the between-donor standard deviation exceeded 5%. A statistical classification framework was developed to diagnose cytomegalovirus status using the catalog of TCR beta chain sequences. In a later analysis, V and J genes were assigned by comparing TCR nucleotide sequences against IMGT/GENE-DB human TR gene sequences. Using the TCRdist pipeline, a later analysis assigned CDR3 sequences along with most-parsimonious VDJ recombination scenarios. In a later analysis, each TCR beta chain was defined by its CDR3 amino acid sequence together with its V-gene family, and reads without a unique V-gene family were excluded. In a later analysis, approximately 590 highly shared, low-generation-probability nucleotide sequences were removed to address suspected cross-contamination and a sequencing artifact. In a later analysis, a clonal expansion index was calculated for each public chain from normalized within-repertoire ranks of inferred template counts. Generation probabilities in a later analysis came from a VDJ recombination model fitted to out-of-frame rearrangements, and those results were checked against IGoR. In a later analysis, hypergeometric tests were used to score TCR-TCR, TCR-HLA and TCR-CMV co-occurrence, with a repertoire-size bias correction applied to TCR pairs. A later analysis estimated false discovery rates by permuting HLA or CMV assignments 20 times. In a later analysis, co-occurring TCRs were grouped with DBSCAN, and TCRdist sequence similarity was added when clustering was performed within HLA-allele-positive subsets. Repertoires with fewer than 30,000 or more than 120,000 public chains, plus five repertoires with anomalous nucleotide sharing, were excluded from co-occurrence clustering. TCRdb carries this immuneACCESS record with in-frame sequences only. Its versions omit some clonotypes, under half of them owing to an unresolved V gene in the studies checked, with the rest unexplained. V and J calls and clone size are copied from that table; D and trimming were computed from the DNA. The table for this sample lists fewer than 180,000 clones; 70% to 80% of them were counted only once. The ten top clones hold under 4% of the sample.

The table lists this clone with a count of one. Its target antigen remains unknown. The sample holds no much larger clone one base away, and base qualities are not on file. Source material: PBMCs. The sequence was collected from a human donor in good health.

The DNA reads as follows: TGTGCCAGCAGTTTTACAGGGGGGAGGTCGGATGGCTACACCTTC. Translated, this gives CASSFTGGRSDGYTF. Here the chain combines TRBV2 and TRBJ1-2; TRBD1 agrees with 8 junctional bases. The CDR3 starts with the cysteine, ends with the phenylalanine, and has 15 residues. CDR3 DNA is the only sequence kept; it has 45 bases, read in frame from the first base. CDR1 and CDR2 are read off the germline V gene as SNHLY and FYNNEI. V is pruned by 5 bases and J by 6 bases, leaving 11 bases of the junction without a gene match.